The source of this T cell receptor (beta chain) is a study of Graves' ophthalmopathy and Graves' hyperthyroidism. General observations from the study: Among expanded thyroid clonotypes above 0.001 frequency, most also occurred in blood. With over 85% sensitivity and more than 75% specificity, a 13-signature model separated ophthalmopathy from stable hyperthyroidism. The model's ophthalmopathy progression predictions had less than 71% sensitivity and about 72% specificity.

Germline CDR1 DFQATT, CDR2 SNEGSKA (reference sequence). This CDR3 has 10 residues. The V end lost 5 bases, the J end lost 2 bases, and 3 bases lay between the germline ends. In this cohort, patients with other autoimmune diseases, uncontrolled infections, pregnancy or lactation were excluded. Beta-chain TCR CDR3 regions were amplified from RNA transcripts. The workflow started with a first-round RT-PCR run with HTBI primers and then moved on to a second-round multiplex PCR. MiXCR was run by TCRdb on the multiplex PCR reads, yielding one entry per CDR3 protein. Here the sample spans hundreds of thousands of distinct CDR3 sequences, about 40% being singletons. This clonotype has ten or more counts. Its specificity is not known.

This TCR was recovered from an adult man with Graves' ophthalmopathy. The chain employs TRBV20-1 and TRBJ1-2; D unclear. Sequencing input: peripheral blood. The CDR3 loop reads CSAPNYGYTF. In DNA, the CDR3 is TGCAGTGCTCCGAACTATGGCTACACCTTC.